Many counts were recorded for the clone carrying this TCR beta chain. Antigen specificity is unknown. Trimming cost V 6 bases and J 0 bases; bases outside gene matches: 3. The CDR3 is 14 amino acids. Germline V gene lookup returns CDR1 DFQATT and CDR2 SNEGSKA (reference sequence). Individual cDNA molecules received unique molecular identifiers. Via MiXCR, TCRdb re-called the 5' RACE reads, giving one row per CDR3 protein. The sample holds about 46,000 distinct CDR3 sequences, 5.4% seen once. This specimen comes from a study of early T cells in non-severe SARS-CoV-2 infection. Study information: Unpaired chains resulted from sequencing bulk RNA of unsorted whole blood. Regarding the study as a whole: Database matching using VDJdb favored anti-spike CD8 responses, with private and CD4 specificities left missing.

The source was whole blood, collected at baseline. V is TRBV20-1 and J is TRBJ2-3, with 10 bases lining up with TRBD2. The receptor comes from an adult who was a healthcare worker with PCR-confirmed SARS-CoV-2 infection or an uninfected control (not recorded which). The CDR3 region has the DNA TGCAGTGCCATGACTAGCGGGAGCACAGATACGCAGTATTTT. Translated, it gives CSAMTSGSTDTQYF.